A single sample gave rise to the 8 T cell receptor beta chains below, sequenced in a study of beta chain features in type 1 diabetes (dated by TCRdb to the late 2010s). Library prep was done by the immunoSEQ multiplex PCR assay. The entire isolated RNA was reverse transcribed using the High Capacity cDNA Reverse Transcription Kit, and thus expressed TCRB transcripts were sequenced. This is the immuneACCESS table as TCRdb keeps it, with only in-frame sequences that have V and J called. A part of the clones is gone; compared with another copy, unresolved V genes explain less than half, and the rest is unexplained. Recorded for this sample are hundreds of thousands of clones; 12% to 15% of them occurred a single time. Approximately 6.7% of the sample is taken by the ten largest. Sequencing used central memory CD4+ T cells from blood. Every receptor here comes from a man aged 30 to 45 in good health.

This clone was recorded a few times. The V and J genes are TRBV7-2 and TRBJ2-5; possible D gene TRBD1, 6 bases. The CDR3 has 12 amino acids. CDR1 is SGHTA, CDR2 FQGNSA, per germline. V lost 7 bases, J lost 9 bases, and 15 bases lay in between. As DNA, the CDR3 is TGTGCCAGCAACAATGAGAGGGGGTCCCAGTACTTC. This sequence encodes CASNNERGSQYF.

In this sample, this clone turned up a few times. This rearrangement joins TRBV6-6 to TRBJ2-1, with D hard to call. Germline V CDR1 and CDR2: MNHNY, SVGAGI (reference sequence). This CDR3 region has 13 residues. Trimming pared 1 base from V and 9 bases from J, leaving 10 bases between. The CDR3 bases are TGTGCCAGCAGTTACTTGGGGATCAGTGAGCAGTTCTTC. Amino acid sequence: CASSYLGISEQFF.

The chain couples TRBV5-1 to TRBJ2-5; D possibly corresponds to TRBD2 (6 bases). The V end lost 3 bases, the J end lost 1 base, and 19 bases lay between the germline ends. From germline, CDR1 is SGHRS and CDR2 YFSETQ. CDR3 length: 17 amino acids. CDR3 sequence: CASSSGTSSGTQETQYF. The CDR3 nucleotides read TGCGCCAGCAGCTCTGGGACTTCATCCGGGACCCAAGAGACCCAGTACTTC.

In its sample, this clone was seen a few times. V usage is TRBV5-1 and J usage is TRBJ1-5, with D perhaps matching TRBD1 (5 bases). Germline values: CDR1 SGHRS, CDR2 YFSETQ. CDR3 size: 13 residues. Trimming left V 2 bases short and J 5 bases short, with 8 bases between. The CDR3 DNA reads as TGCGCCAGCAGCTTAGACAGCTATCAGCCCCAGCATTTT. Its protein product is CASSLDSYQPQHF.

In regard to this clone: The same CDR3 is also encoded by other DNA sequences in this sample. This chain joins TRBV6-5 and TRBJ1-1; tentatively, D is TRBD1 (5 bases). The germline V and J ends were trimmed by 6 bases and 2 bases, with 10 bases remaining between them. Germline V gene sequence: CDR1 MNHEY, CDR2 SVGAGI. There are 13 residues in the CDR3. CDR3 residues: CASRRQSNTEAFF. In DNA, the CDR3 is TGTGCCAGCAGGAGACAGTCTAACACTGAAGCTTTCTTT.

The J gene is TRBJ1-5, the V gene TRBV7-2; D remains unclear. Trimming shortened V by 5 bases and J by 5 bases, and 13 bases separated the two germline ends. Germline CDR1 and CDR2: SGHTA and FQGNSA. This CDR3 has 14 amino acids. CDR3 in DNA: TGTGCCAGCAGCACAACACCCGCAGATCAGCCCCAGCATTTT. Its protein is CASSTTPADQPQHF.

The CDR3 here is CASSFVTSRNEQFF. The CDR3 DNA reads TGTGCCAGCAGTTTTGTCACTAGCAGAAATGAGCAGTTCTTC. The genes are TRBV27 and TRBJ2-1, with TRBD2 as a possible D gene (6 bases). Per the germline V gene, CDR1 is MNHEY and CDR2 is SMNVEV (reference sequence). Trimming stripped 3 bases from V and 7 bases from J, with 13 bases between. The CDR3 spans 14 residues.

The chain combines TRBV7-2 with TRBJ2-2; 7 bases line up with TRBD2. This CDR3 is built from 16 residues. V lost 8 bases, J lost 1 base, and 10 bases stayed unmatched. The germline gives CDR1 SGHTA, CDR2 FQGNSA. For the CDR3, the DNA is TGTGCCAGCCCACCGGGGCTAGCGGAGAACACCGGGGAGCTGTTTTTT. Its translation is CASPPGLAENTGELFF.